This T cell receptor (beta chain) originates from a study of response to subunit inactivated influenza vaccine (dated by TCRdb to 2016 to 2018). A note on the overall study: Deep quantitative T cell receptor repertoire profiling was used in the study to track responses to a trivalent subunit inactivated influenza vaccine.

V is shortened by 0 bases, J by 6 bases, and the region joining them spans 16 bases. The CDR3 holds 15 amino acids from the cysteine to the phenylalanine. Of all the DNA, just the CDR3 is kept, 45 bases in frame from base 1. CDR1 and CDR2, looked up from the germline V gene (reference sequence), are DFQATT and SNEGSKA. This clonotype was observed a handful of times. Its antigen remains undetermined. Per-base qualities were not stored, and no clone one base away is much larger. Results the study describes overall, beyond this receptor: The authors proposed that each seasonal influenza vaccination may bring in only a limited number of new T cells.

Library construction relied on RT-PCR. TCRdb shows the sequencer as Illumina HiSeq 2500. TCRdb reworked the public reads: Q25 trimming with fastp, MiXCR clone assembly, productive beta chains retained. Each record represents a unique CDR3 protein, reported with the most common genes and DNA among its rows. The sample includes 650,000 to 700,000 distinct CDR3 sequences, with 15% to 19% observed a single time. 9.5% to 13% of the sample is taken by the ten largest. The receptor's source is a man between 50 and 59 years old who received an inactivated influenza vaccine. Donor details come from another sample of the same person, matched by shared clones. The sequencing here drew on PBMCs from blood, taken 11 to 12 days after vaccination. The chain is assembled from TRBV20-1 and TRBJ2-3; no confident D gene assignment can be made. CDR3 sequence: CSARDPYRSEDTQYF. The DNA sequence reads TGCAGTGCTAGAGATCCGTACCGAAGCGAGGATACGCAGTATTTT.